This is a list of T cell receptor beta chains from one sample in a study of T cells after yellow fever vaccination. TCRdb reanalysed the 5' RACE reads using MiXCR and keeps one entry per CDR3 protein. The sample lists 100,000 to 150,000 distinct CDR3 sequences, about 8.4% seen once, with almost 40% in the top ten. Specimen: CD8+ T cells sorted from PBMCs, collected on the day of the yellow fever booster vaccination. The receptors shown here come from a man younger than 35 who received the YFV17D yellow fever vaccine. The CDR3 runs from the conserved cysteine through the conserved F or W. D genes are given only for firm matches. Expanded clones get a size class; other rows say once, few or many, or leave the size out.

v_gene: TRBV7-2
abundance: .
d_gene: .
j_gene: TRBJ1-5
CDR3aa: CASSLGPGSNQPQHF
CDR3nt: TGTGCCAGCAGCTTAGGCCCAGGGAGCAATCAGCCCCAGCATTTT

v_gene: TRBV13
abundance: few
d_gene: .
j_gene: TRBJ1-4
CDR3aa: CASGSGVNEKLFF
CDR3nt: TGTGCCAGCGGGTCGGGGGTTAATGAAAAACTGTTTTTT

v_gene: TRBV6-1
abundance: .
d_gene: .
j_gene: TRBJ2-7
CDR3aa: CAIGRAGPYEQYF
CDR3nt: TGTGCCATCGGTCGGGCAGGGCCCTACGAGCAGTACTTC

v_gene: TRBV5-1
abundance: many
d_gene: .
j_gene: TRBJ1-2
CDR3aa: CASSVTSGGRGYTF
CDR3nt: TGCGCCAGCAGCGTAACATCGGGGGGCCGTGGCTACACCTTC

v_gene: TRBV5-1
abundance: .
d_gene: .
j_gene: TRBJ2-1
CDR3aa: CASSFRTFGNEQFF
CDR3nt: TGCGCCAGCAGCTTCCGGACTTTTGGGAATGAGCAGTTCTTC

v_gene: TRBV6-2/TRBV6-3
abundance: few
d_gene: .
j_gene: TRBJ1-5
CDR3aa: CASSYAYSNQPQHF
CDR3nt: TGTGCCAGCAGTTACGCATATAGCAATCAGCCCCAGCATTTT

v_gene: TRBV15
abundance: .
d_gene: .
j_gene: TRBJ2-5
CDR3aa: CASQGKKWETQYF
CDR3nt: TGTGCCAGCCAAGGGAAAAAGTGGGAGACCCAGTACTTC

v_gene: TRBV19
abundance: few
d_gene: .
j_gene: TRBJ2-3
CDR3aa: CASSSTGTSTDTQYF
CDR3nt: TGTGCCAGTAGTAGTACTGGGACGTCAACAGATACGCAGTATTTT

v_gene: TRBV29-1
abundance: many
d_gene: .
j_gene: TRBJ2-1
CDR3aa: CSVELGAGGNEQFF
CDR3nt: TGCAGCGTTGAATTGGGGGCTGGAGGGAATGAGCAGTTCTTC

v_gene: TRBV7-9
abundance: .
d_gene: TRBD1
j_gene: TRBJ2-1
CDR3aa: CASRRTGENEQFF
CDR3nt: TGTGCCAGCAGAAGGACAGGGGAGAATGAGCAGTTCTTC

v_gene: TRBV12-3/TRBV12-4
abundance: few
d_gene: .
j_gene: TRBJ2-7
CDR3aa: CASSLRVEQYF
CDR3nt: TGTGCCAGCAGTTTAAGAGTCGAGCAGTACTTC

v_gene: TRBV14
abundance: few
d_gene: .
j_gene: TRBJ1-6
CDR3aa: CASSQETGSYNSPLHF
CDR3nt: TGTGCCAGCAGCCAAGAAACGGGAAGCTATAATTCACCCCTCCACTTT

v_gene: TRBV7-3
abundance: .
d_gene: TRBD2
j_gene: TRBJ2-1
CDR3aa: CASSQRGGQDEQFF
CDR3nt: TGTGCCAGCAGCCAGCGGGGGGGCCAGGATGAGCAGTTCTTC

v_gene: TRBV4-3
abundance: .
d_gene: .
j_gene: TRBJ2-2
CDR3aa: CASRGLTSLDGELFF
CDR3nt: TGCGCCAGCAGGGGGCTAACTAGCCTCGACGGGGAGCTGTTTTTT

v_gene: TRBV6-1
abundance: .
d_gene: TRBD1
j_gene: TRBJ1-6
CDR3aa: CASSEGQGNSPLHF
CDR3nt: TGTGCCAGCAGTGAAGGACAGGGAAATTCACCCCTCCACTTT